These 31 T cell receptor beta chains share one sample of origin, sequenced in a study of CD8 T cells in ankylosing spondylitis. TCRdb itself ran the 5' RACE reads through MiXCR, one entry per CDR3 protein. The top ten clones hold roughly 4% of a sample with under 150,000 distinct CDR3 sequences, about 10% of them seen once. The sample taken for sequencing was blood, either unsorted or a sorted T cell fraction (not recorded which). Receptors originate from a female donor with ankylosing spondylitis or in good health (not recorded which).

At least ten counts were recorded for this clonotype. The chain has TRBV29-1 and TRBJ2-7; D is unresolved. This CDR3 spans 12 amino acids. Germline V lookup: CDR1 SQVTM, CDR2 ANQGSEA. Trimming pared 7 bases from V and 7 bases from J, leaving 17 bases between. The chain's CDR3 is CSAVLSTREQYF. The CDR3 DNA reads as TGCAGCGCTGTCCTGAGTACTCGGGAGCAGTACTTC.

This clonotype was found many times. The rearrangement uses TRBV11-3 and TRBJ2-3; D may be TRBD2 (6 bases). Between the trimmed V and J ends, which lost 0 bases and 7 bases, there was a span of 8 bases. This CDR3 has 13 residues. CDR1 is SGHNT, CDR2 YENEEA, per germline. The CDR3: CASSLEEGYTQYF. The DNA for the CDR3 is TGTGCCAGCAGCTTAGAGGAGGGCTATACGCAGTATTTT.

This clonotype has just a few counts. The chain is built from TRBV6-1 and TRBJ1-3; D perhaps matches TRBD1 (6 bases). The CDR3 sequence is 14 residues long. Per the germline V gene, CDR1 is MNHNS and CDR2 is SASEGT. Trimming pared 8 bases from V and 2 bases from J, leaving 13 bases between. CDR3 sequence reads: CASDDRRAGNTIYF. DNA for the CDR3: TGTGCCAGCGACGACAGGCGCGCTGGAAACACCATATATTTT.

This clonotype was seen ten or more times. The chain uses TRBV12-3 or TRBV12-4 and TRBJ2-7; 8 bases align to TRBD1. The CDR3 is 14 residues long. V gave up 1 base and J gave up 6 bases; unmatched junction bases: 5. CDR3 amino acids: CASSLGGQGSEQYF. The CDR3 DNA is TGTGCCAGCAGTTTAGGAGGACAGGGCTCCGAGCAGTACTTC.

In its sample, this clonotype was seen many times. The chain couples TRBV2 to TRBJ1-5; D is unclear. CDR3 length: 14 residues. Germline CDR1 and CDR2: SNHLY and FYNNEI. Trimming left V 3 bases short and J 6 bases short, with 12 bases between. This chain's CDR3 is CASSESVGSQPQHF. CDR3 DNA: TGTGCCAGCAGTGAGTCGGTTGGCAGTCAGCCCCAGCATTTT.

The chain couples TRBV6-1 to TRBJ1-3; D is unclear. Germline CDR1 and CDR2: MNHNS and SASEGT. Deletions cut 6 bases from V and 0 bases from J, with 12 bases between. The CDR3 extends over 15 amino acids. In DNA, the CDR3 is TGTGCCAGCAGCGACGTGGCCAGCTCTGGAAACACCATATATTTT. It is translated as CASSDVASSGNTIYF.

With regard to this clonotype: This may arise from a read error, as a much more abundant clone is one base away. The chain's CDR3 is CAVSDDRDGFF. The CDR3 region has the DNA TGTGCCGTCAGTGACGACAGGGATGGGTTTTTC. The chain combines TRBV10-3 with TRBJ1-2; the match to TRBD1 covers 7 bases. Germline V CDR1 and CDR2: ENHRY, SYGVKD. There are 11 residues in the CDR3.

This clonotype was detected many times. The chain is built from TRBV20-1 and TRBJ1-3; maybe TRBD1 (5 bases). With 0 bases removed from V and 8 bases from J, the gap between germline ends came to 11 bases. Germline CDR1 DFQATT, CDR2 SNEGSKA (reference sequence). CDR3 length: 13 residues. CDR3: CSARDKGLDTIYF. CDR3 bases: TGCAGTGCTAGAGATAAGGGACTGGACACCATATATTTT.

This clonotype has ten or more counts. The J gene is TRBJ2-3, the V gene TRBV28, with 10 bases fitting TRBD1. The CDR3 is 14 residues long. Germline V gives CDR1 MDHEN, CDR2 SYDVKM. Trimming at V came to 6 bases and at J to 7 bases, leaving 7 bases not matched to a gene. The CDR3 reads CASRRGQGEYTQYF. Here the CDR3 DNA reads TGTGCCAGCAGGCGAGGACAGGGGGAATATACGCAGTATTTT. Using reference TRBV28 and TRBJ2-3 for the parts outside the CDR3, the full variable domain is DVKVTQSSRYLVKRTGEKVFLECVQDMDHENMFWYRQDPGLGLRLIYFSYDVKMKEKGDIPEGYSVSREKKERFSLILESASTNQTSMYLCASRRGQGEYTQYFGPGTRLTVL.

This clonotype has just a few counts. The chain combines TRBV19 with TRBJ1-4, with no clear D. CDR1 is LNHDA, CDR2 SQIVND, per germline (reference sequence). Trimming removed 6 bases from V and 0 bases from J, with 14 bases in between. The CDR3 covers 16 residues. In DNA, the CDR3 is TGTGCCAGTAGCCTAGATAATGGCGCAACTAATGAAAAACTGTTTTTT. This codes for CASSLDNGATNEKLFF.

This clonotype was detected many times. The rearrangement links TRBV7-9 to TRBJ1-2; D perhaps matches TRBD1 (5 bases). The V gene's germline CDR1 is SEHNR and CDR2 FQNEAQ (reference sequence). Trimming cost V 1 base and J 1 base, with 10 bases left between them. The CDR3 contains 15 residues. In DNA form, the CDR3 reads TGTGCCAGCAGCTTAGTAACTGGGGGTAACTATGGCTACACCTTC. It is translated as CASSLVTGGNYGYTF.

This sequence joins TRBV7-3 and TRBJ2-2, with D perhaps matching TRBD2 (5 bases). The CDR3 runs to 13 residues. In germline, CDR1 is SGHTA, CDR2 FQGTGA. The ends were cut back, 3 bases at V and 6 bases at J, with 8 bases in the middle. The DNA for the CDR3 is TGTGCCAGCAGCTTCGGGGTTGCCGGGGAGCTGTTTTTT. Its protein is CASSFGVAGELFF.

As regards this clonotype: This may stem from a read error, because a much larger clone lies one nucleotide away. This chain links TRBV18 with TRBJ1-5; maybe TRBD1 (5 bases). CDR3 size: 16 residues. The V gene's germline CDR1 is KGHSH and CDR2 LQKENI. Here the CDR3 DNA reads TGTACCAGCTCACCATCTAGGGCCTATGGGGGGCAGCCCCAGCATTTT. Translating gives CTSSPSRAYGGQPQHF.

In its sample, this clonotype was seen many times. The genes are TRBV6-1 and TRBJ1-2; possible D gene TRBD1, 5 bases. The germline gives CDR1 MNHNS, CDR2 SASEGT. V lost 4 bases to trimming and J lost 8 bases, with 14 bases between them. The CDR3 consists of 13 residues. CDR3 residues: CASSVQGGRGYTF. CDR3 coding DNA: TGTGCCAGCAGTGTCCAGGGAGGTAGGGGCTACACCTTC.

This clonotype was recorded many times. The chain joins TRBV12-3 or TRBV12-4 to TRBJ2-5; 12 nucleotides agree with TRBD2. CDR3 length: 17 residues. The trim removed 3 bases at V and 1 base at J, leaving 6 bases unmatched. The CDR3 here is CASSFVGTSGPQETQYF. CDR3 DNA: TGTGCCAGCAGTTTCGTCGGGACTAGCGGGCCCCAAGAGACCCAGTACTTC.

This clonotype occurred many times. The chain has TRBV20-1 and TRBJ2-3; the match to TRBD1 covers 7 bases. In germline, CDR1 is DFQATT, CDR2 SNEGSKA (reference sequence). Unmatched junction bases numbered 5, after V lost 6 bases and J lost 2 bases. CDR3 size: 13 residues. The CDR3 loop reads CSALTGYTDTQYF. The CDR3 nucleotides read TGCAGTGCCCTGACAGGGTACACAGATACGCAGTATTTT.

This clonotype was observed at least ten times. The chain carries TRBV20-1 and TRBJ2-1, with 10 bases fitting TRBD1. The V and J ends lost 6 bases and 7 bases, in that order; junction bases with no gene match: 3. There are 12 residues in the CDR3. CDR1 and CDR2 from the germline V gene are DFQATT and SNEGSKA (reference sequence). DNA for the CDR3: TGCAGTGCCGACAGGGGGCGAAATGAGCAGTTCTTC. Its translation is CSADRGRNEQFF.

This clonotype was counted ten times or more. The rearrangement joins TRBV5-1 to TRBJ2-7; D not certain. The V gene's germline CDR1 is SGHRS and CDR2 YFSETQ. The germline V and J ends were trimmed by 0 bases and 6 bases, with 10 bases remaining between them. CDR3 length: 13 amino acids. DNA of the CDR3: TGCGCCAGCAGCTTGGATCGGGTGGGCGAGCAGTACTTC. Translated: CASSLDRVGEQYF.

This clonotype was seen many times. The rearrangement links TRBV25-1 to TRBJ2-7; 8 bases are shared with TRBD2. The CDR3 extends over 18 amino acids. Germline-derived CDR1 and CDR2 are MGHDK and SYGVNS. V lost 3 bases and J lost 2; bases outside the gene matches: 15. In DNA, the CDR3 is TGTGCCAGCAGTGATAACGGGAGGGCCTATGCGAACACCTACGAGCAGTACTTC. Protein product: CASSDNGRAYANTYEQYF.

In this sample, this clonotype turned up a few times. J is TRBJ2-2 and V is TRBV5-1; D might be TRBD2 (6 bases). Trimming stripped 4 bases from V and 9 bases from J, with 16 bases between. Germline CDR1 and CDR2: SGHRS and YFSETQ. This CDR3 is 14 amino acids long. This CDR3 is CASSPPSGDRELFF. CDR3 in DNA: TGCGCCAGCAGCCCACCCTCGGGGGACCGGGAGCTGTTTTTT.

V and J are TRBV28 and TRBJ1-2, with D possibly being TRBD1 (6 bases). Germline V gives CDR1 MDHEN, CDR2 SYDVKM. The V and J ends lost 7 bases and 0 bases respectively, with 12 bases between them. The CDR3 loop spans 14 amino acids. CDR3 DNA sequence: TGTGCCAGCATGTTCACAGGGCCTAACTATGGCTACACCTTC. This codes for CASMFTGPNYGYTF.

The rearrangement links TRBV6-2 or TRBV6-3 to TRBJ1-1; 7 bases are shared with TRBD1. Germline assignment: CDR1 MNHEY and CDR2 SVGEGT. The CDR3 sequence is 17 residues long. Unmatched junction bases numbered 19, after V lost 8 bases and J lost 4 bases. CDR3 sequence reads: CASLLRQGHNSGTEAFF. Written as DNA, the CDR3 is TGTGCCAGCCTCCTCAGACAGGGCCACAACTCGGGCACTGAAGCTTTCTTT.

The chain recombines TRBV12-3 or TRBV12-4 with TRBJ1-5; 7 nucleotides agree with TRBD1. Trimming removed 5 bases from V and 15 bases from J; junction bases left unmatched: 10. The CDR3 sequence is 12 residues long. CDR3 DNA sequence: TGTGCCAGCAGTACCACAGGGGCTGAAGGGCATTTT. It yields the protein CASSTTGAEGHF.

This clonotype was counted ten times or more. The CDR3 reads CATSETNQPQHF. CDR3 sequence (DNA): TGTGCCACCAGTGAAACCAATCAGCCCCAGCATTTT. The J gene is TRBJ1-5, the V gene TRBV24-1; D gene unclear. The germline CDR1 and CDR2 sequences are KGHDR and SFDVKD. Between the trimmed V and J ends, which lost 4 bases and 3 bases, there was a span of 3 bases. CDR3 length: 12 residues.

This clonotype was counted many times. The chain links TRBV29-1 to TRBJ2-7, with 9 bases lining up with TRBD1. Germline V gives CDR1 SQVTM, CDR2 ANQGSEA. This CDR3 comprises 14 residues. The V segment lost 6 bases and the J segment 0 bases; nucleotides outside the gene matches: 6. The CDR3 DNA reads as TGCAGCGTGGCCGGGACAGGGAGCTCCTACGAGCAGTACTTC. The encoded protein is CSVAGTGSSYEQYF.

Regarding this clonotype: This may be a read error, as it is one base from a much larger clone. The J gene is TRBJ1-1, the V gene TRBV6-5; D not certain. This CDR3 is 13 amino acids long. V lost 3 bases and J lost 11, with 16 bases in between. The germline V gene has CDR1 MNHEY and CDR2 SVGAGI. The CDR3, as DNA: TGTGCCAGCAGTTATAAGTGGGAGTTGTGGGCTTTCTTT. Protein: CASSYKWELWAFF.

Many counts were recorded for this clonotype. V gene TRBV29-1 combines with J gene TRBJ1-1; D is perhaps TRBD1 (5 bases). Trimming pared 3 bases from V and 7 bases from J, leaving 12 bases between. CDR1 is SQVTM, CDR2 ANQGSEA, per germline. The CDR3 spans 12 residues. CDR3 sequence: CSVEGRANEAFF. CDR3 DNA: TGCAGCGTTGAGGGGCGGGCGAATGAAGCTTTCTTT.

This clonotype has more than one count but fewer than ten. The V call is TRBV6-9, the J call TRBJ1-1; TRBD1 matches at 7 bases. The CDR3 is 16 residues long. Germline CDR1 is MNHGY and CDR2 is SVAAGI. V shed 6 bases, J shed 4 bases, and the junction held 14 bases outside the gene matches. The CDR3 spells CASRGQRQGESTEAFF. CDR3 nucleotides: TGTGCCAGCAGGGGCCAGCGACAGGGTGAAAGCACTGAAGCTTTCTTT.

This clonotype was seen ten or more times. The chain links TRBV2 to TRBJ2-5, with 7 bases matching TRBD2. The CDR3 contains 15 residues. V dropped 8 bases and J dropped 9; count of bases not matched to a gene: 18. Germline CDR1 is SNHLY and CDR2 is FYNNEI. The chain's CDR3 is CASGGQAGSRGAQYF. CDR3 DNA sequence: TGTGCCAGCGGCGGGCAAGCGGGGAGTCGGGGGGCCCAGTACTTC.

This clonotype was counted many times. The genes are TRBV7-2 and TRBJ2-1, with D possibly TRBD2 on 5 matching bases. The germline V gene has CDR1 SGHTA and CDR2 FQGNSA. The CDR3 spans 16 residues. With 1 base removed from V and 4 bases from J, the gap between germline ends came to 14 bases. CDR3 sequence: CASSLGGVGRYNEQFF. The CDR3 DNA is TGTGCCAGCAGCTTAGGGGGAGTCGGTCGTTACAATGAGCAGTTCTTC.

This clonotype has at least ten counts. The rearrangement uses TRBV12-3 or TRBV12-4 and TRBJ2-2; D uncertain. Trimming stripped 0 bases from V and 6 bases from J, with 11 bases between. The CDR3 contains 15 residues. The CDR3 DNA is TGTGCCAGCAGTTTAGCGGACGGTCTTGCCGGGGAGCTGTTTTTT. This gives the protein CASSLADGLAGELFF.